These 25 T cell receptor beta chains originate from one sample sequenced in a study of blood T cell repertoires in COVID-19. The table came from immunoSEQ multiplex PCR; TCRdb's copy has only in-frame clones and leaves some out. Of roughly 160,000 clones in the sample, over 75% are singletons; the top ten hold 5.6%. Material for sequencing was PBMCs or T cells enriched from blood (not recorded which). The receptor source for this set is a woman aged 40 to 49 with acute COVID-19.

The CDR3 bases are TGTGCCAGCAGTTTAGCGCAGGGGGCTGAAGCTTTCTTT. This gives the protein CASSLAQGAEAFF. V gene TRBV12-3 or TRBV12-4 combines with J gene TRBJ1-1, with 7 bases aligning to TRBD1. The ends lost 0 bases at V and 6 bases at J; junction bases unmatched: 1. The CDR3 is 13 residues long.

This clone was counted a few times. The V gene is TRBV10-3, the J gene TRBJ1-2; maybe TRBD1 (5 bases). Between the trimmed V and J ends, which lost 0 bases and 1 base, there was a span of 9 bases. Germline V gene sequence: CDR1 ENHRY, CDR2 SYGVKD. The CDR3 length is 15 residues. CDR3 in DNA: TGTGCCATCAGTGAGTCATGGGGCGATAACTATGGCTACACCTTC. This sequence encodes CAISESWGDNYGYTF.

The DNA of the CDR3 is TGCGCCAGCAGCTTGGTGGGGACAGGGATTAATGAAAAACTGTTTTTT. Translating gives CASSLVGTGINEKLFF. This chain links TRBV5-1 with TRBJ1-4; TRBD1 matches at 9 bases. The CDR3 has 16 residues. Germline lookup yields CDR1 SGHRS and CDR2 YFSETQ. The trim removed 0 bases at V and 4 bases at J, leaving 4 bases unmatched.

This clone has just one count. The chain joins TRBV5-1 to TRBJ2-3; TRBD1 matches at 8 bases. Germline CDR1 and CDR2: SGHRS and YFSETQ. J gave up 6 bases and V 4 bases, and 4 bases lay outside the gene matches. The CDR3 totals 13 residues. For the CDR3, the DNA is TGCGCCAGCAGCCCGAGACAGGGGGATACGCAGTATTTT. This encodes CASSPRQGDTQYF. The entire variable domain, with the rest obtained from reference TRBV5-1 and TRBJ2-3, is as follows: KAGVTQTPRYLIKTRGQQVTLSCSPISGHRSVSWYQQTPGQGLQFLFEYFSETQRNKGNFPGRFSGRQFSNSRSEMNVSTLELGDSALYLCASSPRQGDTQYFGPGTRLTVL.

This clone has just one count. CDR3 sequence: CASSVAEEGEKLFF. The CDR3 coding sequence is TGTGCCAGCAGCGTAGCGGAAGAGGGAGAAAAACTGTTTTTT. The chain links TRBV9 to TRBJ1-4; D is uncertain. The CDR3 covers 14 residues. Trimming stripped 0 bases from V and 8 bases from J, with 11 bases between. In germline, CDR1 is SGDLS, CDR2 YYNGEE.

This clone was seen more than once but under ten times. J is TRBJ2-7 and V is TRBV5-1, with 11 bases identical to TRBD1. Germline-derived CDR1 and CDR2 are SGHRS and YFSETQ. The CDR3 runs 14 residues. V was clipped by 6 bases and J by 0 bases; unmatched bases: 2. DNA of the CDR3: TGCGCCAGCATGGGGACAGGGGGCTCCTACGAGCAGTACTTC. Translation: CASMGTGGSYEQYF.

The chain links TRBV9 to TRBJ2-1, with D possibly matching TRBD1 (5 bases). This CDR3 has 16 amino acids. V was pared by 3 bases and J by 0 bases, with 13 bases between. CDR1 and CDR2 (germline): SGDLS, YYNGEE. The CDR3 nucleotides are TGTGCCAGCAGCGACAGATTTAGGGGCTCCTACAATGAGCAGTTCTTC. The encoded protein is CASSDRFRGSYNEQFF.

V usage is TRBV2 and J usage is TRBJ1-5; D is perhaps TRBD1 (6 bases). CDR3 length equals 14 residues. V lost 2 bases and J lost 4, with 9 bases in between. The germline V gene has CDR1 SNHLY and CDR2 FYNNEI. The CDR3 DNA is TGTGCCAGCAGTGAAACAGGGAAAAATCAGCCCCAGCATTTT. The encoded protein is CASSETGKNQPQHF.

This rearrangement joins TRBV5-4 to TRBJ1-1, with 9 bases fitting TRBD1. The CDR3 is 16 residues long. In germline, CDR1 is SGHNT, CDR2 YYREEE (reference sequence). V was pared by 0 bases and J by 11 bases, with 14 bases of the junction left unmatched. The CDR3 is CASSLGALQGAQGAFF. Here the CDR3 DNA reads TGTGCCAGCAGCTTGGGGGCCTTACAGGGGGCCCAGGGGGCTTTCTTT.

The CDR3 DNA reads as TGTGCTAGTGCCCCCAGATATGGGGAGTCTGAAGCTTTCTTT. It codes for CASAPRYGESEAFF. The V call is TRBV12-5, the J call TRBJ1-1; D not certain. Trimming took off 7 bases at V and 6 bases at J, with 18 bases between the two ends. Germline V gives CDR1 LGHNT, CDR2 FRNRAP. CDR3 length equals 14 residues.

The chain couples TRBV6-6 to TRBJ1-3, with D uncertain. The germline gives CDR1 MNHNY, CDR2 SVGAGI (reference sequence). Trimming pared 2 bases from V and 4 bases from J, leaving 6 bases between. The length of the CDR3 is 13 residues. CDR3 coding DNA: TGTGCCAGCAGTTACGCGATCGGAAACACCATATATTTT. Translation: CASSYAIGNTIYF.

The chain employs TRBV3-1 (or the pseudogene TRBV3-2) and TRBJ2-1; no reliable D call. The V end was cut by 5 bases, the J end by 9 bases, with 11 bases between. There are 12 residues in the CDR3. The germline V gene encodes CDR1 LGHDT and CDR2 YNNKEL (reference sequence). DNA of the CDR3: TGTGCCAGCAGCTATCTAGGTGGTGAGCAGTTCTTC. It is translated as CASSYLGGEQFF.

In DNA form, the CDR3 reads TGTGCCAGCAGCCAATTGGGACTAGCGGGAACCTACGCCAATGAGCAGTTCTTC. Its translation: CASSQLGLAGTYANEQFF. The chain carries TRBV9 and TRBJ2-1; 13 bases fit TRBD2. Germline lookup yields CDR1 SGDLS and CDR2 YYNGEE. The CDR3 length is 18 residues. V was pared by 4 bases and J by 6 bases, with 13 bases of the junction left unmatched.

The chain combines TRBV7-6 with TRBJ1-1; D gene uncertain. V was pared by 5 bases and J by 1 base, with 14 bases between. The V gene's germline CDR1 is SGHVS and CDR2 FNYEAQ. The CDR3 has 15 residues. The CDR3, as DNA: TGTGCCAGCAGCCCAATCGCACATCCGAACACTGAAGCTTTCTTT. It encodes CASSPIAHPNTEAFF. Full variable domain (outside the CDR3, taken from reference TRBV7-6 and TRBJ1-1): GAGVSQSPRYKVTKRGQDVALRCDPISGHVSLYWYRQALGQGPEFLTYFNYEAQQDKSGLPNDRFSAERPEGSISTLTIQRTEQRDSAMYRCASSPIAHPNTEAFFGQGTRLTVV.

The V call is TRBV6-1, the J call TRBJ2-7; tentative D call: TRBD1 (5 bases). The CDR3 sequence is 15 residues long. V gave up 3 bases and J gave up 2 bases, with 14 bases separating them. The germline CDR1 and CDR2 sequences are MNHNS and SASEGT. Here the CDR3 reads CASSETVPSPYEQYF. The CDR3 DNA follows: TGTGCCAGCAGTGAGACAGTTCCGTCTCCCTACGAGCAGTACTTC.

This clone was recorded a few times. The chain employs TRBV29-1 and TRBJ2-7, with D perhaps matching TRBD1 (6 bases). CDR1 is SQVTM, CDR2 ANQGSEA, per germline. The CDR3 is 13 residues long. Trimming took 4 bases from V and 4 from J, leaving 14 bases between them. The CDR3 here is CSVVGRGSYEQYF. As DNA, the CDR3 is TGCAGCGTTGTGGGCAGGGGTTCGTACGAGCAGTACTTC.

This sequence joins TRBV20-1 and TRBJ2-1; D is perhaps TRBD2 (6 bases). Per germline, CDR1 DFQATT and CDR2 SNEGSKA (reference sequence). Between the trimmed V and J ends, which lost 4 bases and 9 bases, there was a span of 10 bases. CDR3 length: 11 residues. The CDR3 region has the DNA TGCAGTGCTATCGGGACTGGTGAGCAGTTCTTC. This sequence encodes CSAIGTGEQFF.

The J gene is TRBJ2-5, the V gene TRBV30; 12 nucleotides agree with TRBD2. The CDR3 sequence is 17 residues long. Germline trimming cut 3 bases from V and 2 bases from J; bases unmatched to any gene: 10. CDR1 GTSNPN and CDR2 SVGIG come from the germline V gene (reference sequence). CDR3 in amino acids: CAWSEGLAGGPQETQYF. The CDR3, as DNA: TGTGCCTGGAGCGAGGGGCTAGCGGGAGGGCCACAAGAGACCCAGTACTTC.

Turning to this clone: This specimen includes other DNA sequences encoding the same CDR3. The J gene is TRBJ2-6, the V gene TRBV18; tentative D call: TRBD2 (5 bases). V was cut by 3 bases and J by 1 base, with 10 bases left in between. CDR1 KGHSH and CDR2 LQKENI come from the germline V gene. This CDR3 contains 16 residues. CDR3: CASSPVAGSGANVLTF. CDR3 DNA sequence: TGTGCCAGCTCACCGGTCGCGGGTTCTGGGGCCAACGTCCTGACTTTC.

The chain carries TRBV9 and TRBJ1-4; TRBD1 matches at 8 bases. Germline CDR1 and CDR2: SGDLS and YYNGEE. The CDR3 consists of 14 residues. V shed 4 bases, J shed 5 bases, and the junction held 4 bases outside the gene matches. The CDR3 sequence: CASSPGQGNEKLFF. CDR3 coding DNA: TGTGCCAGCAGCCCAGGACAGGGAAATGAAAAACTGTTTTTT.

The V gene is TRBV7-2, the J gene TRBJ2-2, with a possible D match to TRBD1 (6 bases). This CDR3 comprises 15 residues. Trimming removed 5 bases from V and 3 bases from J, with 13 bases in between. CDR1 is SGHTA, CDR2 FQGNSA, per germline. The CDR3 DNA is TGTGCCAGCAGCCCCGACAGGAGGCACACCGGGGAGCTGTTTTTT. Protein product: CASSPDRRHTGELFF.

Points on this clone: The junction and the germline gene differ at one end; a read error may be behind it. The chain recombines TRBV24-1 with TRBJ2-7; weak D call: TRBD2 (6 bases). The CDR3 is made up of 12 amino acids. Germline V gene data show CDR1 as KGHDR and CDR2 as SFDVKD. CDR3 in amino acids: CATSDGVGGLHF. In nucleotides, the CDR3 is TGTGCCACCAGTGATGGAGTGGGGGGACTGCACTTC.

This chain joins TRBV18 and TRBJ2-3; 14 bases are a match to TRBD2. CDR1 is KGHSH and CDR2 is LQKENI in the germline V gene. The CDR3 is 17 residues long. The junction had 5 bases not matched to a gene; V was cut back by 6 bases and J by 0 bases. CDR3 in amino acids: CASSPRLAGGSTDTQYF. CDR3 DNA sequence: TGTGCCAGCTCCCCTAGACTAGCGGGAGGGAGCACAGATACGCAGTATTTT.

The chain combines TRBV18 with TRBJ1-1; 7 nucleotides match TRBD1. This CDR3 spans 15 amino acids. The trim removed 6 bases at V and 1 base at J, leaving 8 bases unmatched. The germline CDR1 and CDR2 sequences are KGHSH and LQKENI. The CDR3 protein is CASSPPGQQNTEAFF. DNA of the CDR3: TGTGCCAGCTCGCCTCCGGGACAGCAGAACACTGAAGCTTTCTTT.

CDR3 in amino acids: CATPEGVAGASGANVLTF. CDR3 coding DNA: TGTGCCACCCCCGAAGGGGTAGCGGGAGCCTCTGGGGCCAACGTCCTGACTTTC. The chain joins TRBV18 to TRBJ2-6; TRBD2 aligns across 9 bases. CDR3 length: 18 residues. Germline CDR1 KGHSH, CDR2 LQKENI. V gave up 10 bases and J gave up 0 bases; unmatched junction bases: 13. The full variable domain, its missing parts supplied by reference TRBV18 and TRBJ2-6, is NAGVMQNPRHLVRRRGQEARLRCSPMKGHSHVYWYRQLPEEGLKFMVYLQKENIIDESGMPKERFSAEFPKEGPSILRIQQVVRGDSAAYFCATPEGVAGASGANVLTFGAGSRLTVL.